This T cell receptor (beta chain) was retrieved from a study of cytomegalovirus exposure and HLA in healthy donors. About this clone itself: The antigen remains unidentified.

Overall study findings and caveats: It was only CMV serostatus that was available as immune exposure information. Upon later analysis, TCR association rates were observed to vary by HLA locus, being highest for DRB1 and lowest for HLA-C.

Germline V gene data show CDR1 as SGDLS and CDR2 as YYNGEE. J gave up 4 bases and V 2 bases, and 6 bases lay outside the gene matches. This CDR3 region has 15 residues. Researchers ran the PCR with 60 Vbeta and 13 Jbeta primers. Sequencing used immunoSEQ multiplex PCR; TCRdb keeps in-frame clones, though not all of them. Among 150,000 to 200,000 clones listed, roughly four fifths were seen once. The TCR was taken from a woman under 30 in good health and CMV-seropositive. What was sequenced was PBMCs. The chain combines TRBV9 with TRBJ1-2; 9 bases are shared with TRBD1. CDR3: CASSVQPGQGYGYTF. The DNA of the CDR3 is TGTGCCAGCAGCGTGCAACCGGGACAGGGCTATGGCTACACCTTC.